The sequence of this T cell receptor (beta chain) was determined in a study of cytomegalovirus exposure and HLA in healthy donors. CDR3 length: 15 residues. In germline, CDR1 is SGDLS, CDR2 YYNGEE. J was trimmed by 4 bases and V by 6 bases; bases with no gene match: 11. The PCR employed 60 Vbeta primers together with 13 Jbeta primers. Generated by immunoSEQ multiplex PCR, the TCRdb table keeps only in-frame clones and is missing some. The repertoire holds fewer than 140,000 clones, roughly 70% seen once, with 2.5% to 3.5% in the top ten. The receptor was isolated from a male donor in good health and CMV-seropositive. The sequenced material came from PBMCs. The chain combines TRBV9 with TRBJ1-2, with 8 positions matching TRBD1. The CDR3 region has the DNA TGTGCCAGCACCCCTTTATCCGGGACAGGCTATGGCTACACCTTC. This gives the protein CASTPLSGTGYGYTF.